The TCR beta chain under discussion was sequenced for a study of T cells after yellow fever vaccination. The V gene's germline CDR1 is KGHSH and CDR2 LQKENI. This CDR3 comprises 12 residues. TCRdb re-called the 5' RACE reads with MiXCR, one entry per CDR3 protein. The sample contains 550,000 or so distinct CDR3 sequences, 15% to 20% of which appear only once. This clonotype was counted a few times. The junction departs from the called germline gene at one end, perhaps through a read error. The chain employs TRBV18 and TRBJ2-7, with D unclear. The material sequenced was PBMCs, taken 15 days after the yellow fever booster vaccination. The clonotype was recovered from a man aged 25-40 years who received the YFV17D yellow fever vaccine. CDR3 bases: TGTGCCAGCTCGCCACGGAGCCGCGAGCAGTACTTC. It translates to CASSPRSREQYF.